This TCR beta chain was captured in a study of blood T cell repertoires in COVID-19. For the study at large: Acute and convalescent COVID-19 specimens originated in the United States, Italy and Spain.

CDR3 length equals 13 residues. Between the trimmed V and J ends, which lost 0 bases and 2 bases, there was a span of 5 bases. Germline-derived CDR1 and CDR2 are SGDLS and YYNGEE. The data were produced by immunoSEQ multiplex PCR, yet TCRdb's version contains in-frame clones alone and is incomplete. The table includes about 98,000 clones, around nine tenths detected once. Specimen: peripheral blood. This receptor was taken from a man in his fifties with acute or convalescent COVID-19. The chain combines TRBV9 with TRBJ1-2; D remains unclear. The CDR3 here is CASSVGGNYGYTF. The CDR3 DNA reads TGTGCCAGCAGCGTAGGCGGGAACTATGGCTACACCTTC.